A selection of T cell receptor beta chains follows, all from one sample in a study of identical twins. TCRdb re-derived calls from the 5' RACE reads in MiXCR, one entry per CDR3 protein. This table has 450,000 or so distinct CDR3 sequences, approximately 14% appearing once. The same specimen was also included in a second study, on yellow fever vaccine responses in identical twins.

The sample consisted of CD4+ T cells sorted from blood. The receptor set was obtained from a woman aged 18-29 years in good health. Both conserved end residues are trimmed from each CDR3. The order of the fields is V gene, J gene, CDR3 protein.

V: TRBV11-2; J: TRBJ2-5; CDR3: ASSLSGGRETQY
V: TRBV5-6; J: TRBJ2-1; CDR3: ARDTTGAYEQF
V: TRBV29-1; J: TRBJ2-2; CDR3: SVEKGDPTGELF
V: TRBV4-3; J: TRBJ2-1; CDR3: ASSQDRVINEQF
V: TRBV6-5; J: TRBJ2-5; CDR3: ASSTRTGGMETQY
V: TRBV27; J: TRBJ1-2; CDR3: ASSFAGGGYT
V: TRBV7-3; J: TRBJ1-2; CDR3: ASSSKGPHYGYT
V: TRBV15; J: TRBJ2-1; CDR3: ATSREAGSLGEQF
V: TRBV4-1; J: TRBJ2-1; CDR3: ASSQGATVQF
V: TRBV7-3; J: TRBJ2-3; CDR3: ASSLRGGLADTQY
V: TRBV5-1; J: TRBJ2-5; CDR3: ASSGGTSGLETQY
V: TRBV7-2; J: TRBJ2-5; CDR3: ASSRPQETQY
V: TRBV6-2/TRBV6-3; J: TRBJ2-7; CDR3: ASSPNSDSLTYEQY
V: TRBV19; J: TRBJ2-3; CDR3: ASSMDFGRVEDTQY
V: TRBV5-1; J: TRBJ1-1; CDR3: ASSLGTGGAEAF
V: TRBV20-1; J: TRBJ2-7; CDR3: SAKLADPSSYEQY
V: TRBV12-3/TRBV12-4; J: TRBJ2-7; CDR3: ASTKLTGPYEQY
V: TRBV27; J: TRBJ2-7; CDR3: ASSPRQGEVRYEQY
V: TRBV19; J: TRBJ1-6; CDR3: ATSDSLNSPLH
V: TRBV5-1; J: TRBJ2-3; CDR3: ASSLVGTGADTQY
V: TRBV30; J: TRBJ2-1; CDR3: AQQRGGRTENEQF
V: TRBV12-3/TRBV12-4; J: TRBJ2-3; CDR3: ASSLTSASTDTQY
V: TRBV12-3/TRBV12-4; J: TRBJ1-1; CDR3: ASSFKGVTEAF
V: TRBV7-2; J: TRBJ2-7; CDR3: ASSLWTNYEQY
V: TRBV7-9; J: TRBJ2-2; CDR3: ASGTGGTGELF
V: TRBV6-4; J: TRBJ2-3; CDR3: ASSDSSGSVRADTQY
V: TRBV6-1; J: TRBJ2-1; CDR3: ASRNSRQF
V: TRBV12-3/TRBV12-4; J: TRBJ2-5; CDR3: ASSGDSYQETQY
V: TRBV10-3; J: TRBJ1-1; CDR3: AITQGWNTEAF
V: TRBV7-2; J: TRBJ2-6; CDR3: ASSLQGGGANVLT